This T cell receptor beta chain was profiled in a study of human T cells and chemical hapten exposure (dated by TCRdb to the early 2020s). At the level of the whole study: For sensitization, 2% DPC in acetone was applied to a 2 cm by 2 cm area of upper inner arm skin. The patient cohort, mostly female, included alopecia areata with under or over 50% scalp involvement, alopecia totalis and alopecia universalis. Libraries were pooled for sequencing, and per-sample TCR yields varied mainly because of small differences in library volumes within the pool. Patient blood was sampled pre-sensitization (week 0) and at 2, 6 and about 24 weeks after DPC sensitization. Patients additionally received weekly therapeutic DPC doses to the scalp throughout the roughly 25-week study period. The study tracked peripheral blood TCR repertoire changes in vivo during primary and secondary sensitization to the hapten diphenylcyclopropenone (DPC) in alopecia patients. Patch testing on the upper back used Finn chambers containing 0.01% DPC, with scoring done after 6 days according to International Contact Dermatitis Research Group standards. For TCR sequencing, blood came from 25 to 30 alopecia patients at anywhere from one to four time points (pre-sensitization, 2, 6 and 24 weeks).

Worth noting for this clonotype: Its antigen is still unknown. Base qualities were left out, and no much larger clone turns up one base away.

Receptors were amplified or captured by RACE. These reads were obtained on a NextSeq 500. Library preparation attached unique molecular identifiers to individual cDNA molecules for quantitative, reproducible TCR counting. From each blood RNA sample, both TCR alpha and TCR beta chains were sequenced. Per the source publication's procedure: Samples had a median of approximately 93,000 TCRs, with a range from roughly 20,000 to 690,600. The Decombinator software suite was used to annotate the V, J and CDR3 of the TCR reads. For the PS versus PT1 abundance plots, all samples were subsampled to the same number of TCRs (28,000). Expanded TCRs were defined as absent before sensitization and observed at least eight times at the 2-week time point. TCRdb redid the processing of the public reads, applying fastp at Q25 and MiXCR, and retained in-frame beta chains. Every entry covers one CDR3 protein and lists the most common genes and DNA from its rows. It is TCRdb's table, rather than the study itself, that gives the V and J calls and clone size. The sample table shows under 120,000 distinct CDR3 sequences, and about 11% are seen once. The ten largest clonotypes hold around 3.5% of the sample.

Taken with the paper, the label for time point translates to: patch test 1, 2 weeks after DPC sensitization. Taken with the paper, the label for treatment or condition translates to: therapeutic diphenylcyclopropenone sensitization with weekly scalp DPC. Blood at each patch-test visit was drawn before the patch test was applied. Patients were eligible if aged 18 to 70, diagnosed with alopecia and judged suitable for DPC therapy, and pregnant patients were excluded. Total RNA was extracted from unfractionated whole blood collected in Tempus Blood RNA tubes. Here is what the overall study found, with its caveats: After repeated subsampling, the strength of the expansion versus patch-test correlation and the threshold at which it became significant changed. Because all patients had alopecia, a presumed autoimmune disease, the immune response of the patients might differ from that of healthy individuals. Patch test score was positively correlated with the number of PT1 expanded TCRs, with significance at thresholds 8, 16 and 32 but not at 4. Expanded TCRs formed significantly more large CDR3 similarity clusters than pre-sensitization or healthy control sets, consistent with antigen-driven responses. DPC sensitization did not change how many TCRs were above 1 in 1000 frequency, and no evidence was found of alterations in global repertoire structure.

V is clipped by 0 bases and J by 7 bases, and the sequence between their germline boundaries is 9 bases long. Its CDR3 holds 14 amino acids, cysteine through phenylalanine. Only CDR3 DNA remains: 42 bases, in frame from the first base. CDR1 LGHNA and CDR2 YNFKEQ were looked up in the germline V gene. The receptor was isolated from a woman in her forties with alopecia areata. Some clones in this sample may be carry-over from other donors' samples. The sample consisted of whole blood, taken in connection with sensitization to the hapten diphenylcyclopropenone (DPC). The sequence links TRBV4-2 to TRBJ1-4; there is no confident call for the D gene. The CDR3 sequence is CASSQEAASEKLFF. The nucleotide sequence reads as follows: TGTGCCAGCAGCCAAGAGGCAGCCAGTGAAAAACTGTTTTTT.